This TCR beta chain was captured by sequencing in a study of shared clonotypes between healthy human individuals. Splitting of each subset's genomic DNA was done evenly across several immunoSEQ plates. Data came from immunoSEQ multiplex PCR; TCRdb stores just in-frame clones and leaves some out. The top ten hold more than 0.1% of the sample, which has 2 million to 2.5 million clones, 90% to 95% seen once. The germline gives CDR1 SGHNT, CDR2 YYREEE (reference sequence). V shed 2 bases and J 3 bases; nucleotides not matched to a gene: 3. This CDR3 has 16 residues. V and J are TRBV5-4 and TRBJ2-3, with 13 bases matching TRBD2. Sequenced input: naive CD4+ T cells sorted from blood. Sample subset: CD45RA+ positively selected. The receptor was isolated from a man between 18 and 35 years old in good health. This CDR3 is CASSFRTSGRTDTQYF. For the CDR3, the DNA is TGTGCCAGCAGCTTCCGGACTAGCGGGAGAACAGATACGCAGTATTTT.